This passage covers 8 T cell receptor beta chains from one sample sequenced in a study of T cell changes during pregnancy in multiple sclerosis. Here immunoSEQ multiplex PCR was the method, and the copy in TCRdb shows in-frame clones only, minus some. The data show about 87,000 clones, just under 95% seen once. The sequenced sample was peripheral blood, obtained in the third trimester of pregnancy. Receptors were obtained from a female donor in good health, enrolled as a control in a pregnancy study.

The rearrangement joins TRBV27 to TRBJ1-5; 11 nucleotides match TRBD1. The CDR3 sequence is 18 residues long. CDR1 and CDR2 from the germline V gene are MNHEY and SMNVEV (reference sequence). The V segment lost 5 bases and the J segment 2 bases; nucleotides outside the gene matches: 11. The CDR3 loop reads CASSDSGTGGFGNQPQHF. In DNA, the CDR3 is TGTGCCAGCAGTGACTCCGGGACAGGGGGATTTGGCAATCAGCCCCAGCATTTT.

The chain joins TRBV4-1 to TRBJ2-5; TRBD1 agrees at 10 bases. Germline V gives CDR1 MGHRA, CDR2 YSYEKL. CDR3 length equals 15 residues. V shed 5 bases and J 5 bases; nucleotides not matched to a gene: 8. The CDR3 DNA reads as TGCGCCAGCAGCGAGGGACAGGGGAAGGGGGAGACCCAGTACTTC. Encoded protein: CASSEGQGKGETQYF.

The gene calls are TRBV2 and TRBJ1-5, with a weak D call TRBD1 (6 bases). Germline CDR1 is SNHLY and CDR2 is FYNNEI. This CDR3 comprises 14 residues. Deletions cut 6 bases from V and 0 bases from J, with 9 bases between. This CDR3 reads CASRDSVSNQPQHF. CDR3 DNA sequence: TGTGCCAGCAGGGACAGCGTTAGCAATCAGCCCCAGCATTTT.

CDR3 sequence: CASSLGGRAADTQYF. As DNA, the CDR3 is TGTGCCAGCAGCTTGGGCGGGAGGGCCGCAGATACGCAGTATTTT. The gene calls are TRBV5-8 and TRBJ2-3; 9 bases are shared with TRBD2. V dropped 0 bases and J dropped 4; count of bases not matched to a gene: 3. Germline CDR1 reads SGHTS; CDR2 reads YDEGEE. This CDR3 contains 15 residues.

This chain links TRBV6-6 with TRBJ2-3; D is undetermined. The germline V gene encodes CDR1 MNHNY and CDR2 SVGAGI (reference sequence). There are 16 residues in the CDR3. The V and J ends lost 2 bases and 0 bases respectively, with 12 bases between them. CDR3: CASSYVLGTSTDTQYF. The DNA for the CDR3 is TGTGCCAGCAGTTACGTGCTGGGCACTAGCACAGATACGCAGTATTTT.

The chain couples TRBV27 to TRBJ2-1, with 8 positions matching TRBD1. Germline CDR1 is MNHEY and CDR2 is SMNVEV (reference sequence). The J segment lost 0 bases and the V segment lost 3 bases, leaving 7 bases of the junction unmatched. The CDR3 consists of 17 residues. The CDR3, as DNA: TGTGCCAGCAGTTTGTCAGGGGGCGGGTACTCCTACAATGAGCAGTTCTTC. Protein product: CASSLSGGGYSYNEQFF.

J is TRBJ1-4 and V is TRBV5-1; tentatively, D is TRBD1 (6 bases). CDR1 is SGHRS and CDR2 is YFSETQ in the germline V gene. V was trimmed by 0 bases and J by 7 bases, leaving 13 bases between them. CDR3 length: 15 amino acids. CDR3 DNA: TGCGCCAGCAGCTTGGGGGCAGGGGACGGTGAAAAACTGTTTTTT. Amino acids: CASSLGAGDGEKLFF.

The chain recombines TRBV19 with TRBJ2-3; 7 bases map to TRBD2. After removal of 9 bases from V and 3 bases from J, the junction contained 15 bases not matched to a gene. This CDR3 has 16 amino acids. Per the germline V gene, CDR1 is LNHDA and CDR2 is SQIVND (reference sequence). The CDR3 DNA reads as TGTGCCAGCACATTAGAGCGGGATTTGGGGACAGATACGCAGTATTTT. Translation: CASTLERDLGTDTQYF.